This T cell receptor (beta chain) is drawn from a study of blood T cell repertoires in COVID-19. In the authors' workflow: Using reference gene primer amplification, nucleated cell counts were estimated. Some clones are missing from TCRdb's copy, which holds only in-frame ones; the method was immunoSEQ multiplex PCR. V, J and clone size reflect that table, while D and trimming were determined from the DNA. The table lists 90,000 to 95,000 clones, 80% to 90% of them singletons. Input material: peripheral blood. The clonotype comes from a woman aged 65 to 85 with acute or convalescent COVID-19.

CDR3 coding DNA: TGCGCCAGCAGCTTGGACAGGGCTTTCGACGAGCAGTACTTC. It specifies CASSLDRAFDEQYF. This chain connects TRBV5-1 to TRBJ2-7; D perhaps matches TRBD1 (6 bases). CDR3 length: 14 amino acids. Trimming took 0 bases from V and 5 from J, leaving 12 bases between them. Germline V gene sequence: CDR1 SGHRS, CDR2 YFSETQ.